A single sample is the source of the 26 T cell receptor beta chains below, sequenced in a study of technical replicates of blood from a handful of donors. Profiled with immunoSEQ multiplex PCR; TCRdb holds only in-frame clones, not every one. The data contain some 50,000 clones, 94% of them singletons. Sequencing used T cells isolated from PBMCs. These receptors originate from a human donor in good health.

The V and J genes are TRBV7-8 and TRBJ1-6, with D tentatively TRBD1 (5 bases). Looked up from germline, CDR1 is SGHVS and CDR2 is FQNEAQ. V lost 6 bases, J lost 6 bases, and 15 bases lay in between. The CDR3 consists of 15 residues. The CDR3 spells CASRFNGDSNSPLHF. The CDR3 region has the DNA TGTGCCAGCAGATTTAACGGCGACAGTAATTCACCCCTCCACTTT.

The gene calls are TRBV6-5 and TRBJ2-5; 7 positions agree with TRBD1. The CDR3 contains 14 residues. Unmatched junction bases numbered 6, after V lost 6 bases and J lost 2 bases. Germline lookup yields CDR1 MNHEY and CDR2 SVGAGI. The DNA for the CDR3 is TGTGCCAGCAGCCCCCGGACAGGACAAGAGACCCAGTACTTC. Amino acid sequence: CASSPRTGQETQYF.

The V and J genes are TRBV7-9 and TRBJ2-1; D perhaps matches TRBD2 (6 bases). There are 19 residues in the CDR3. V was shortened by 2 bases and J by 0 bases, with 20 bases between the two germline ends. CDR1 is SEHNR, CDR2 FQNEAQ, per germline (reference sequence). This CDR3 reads CASSLSVADTLSSYNEQFF. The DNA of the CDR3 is TGTGCCAGCAGCTTATCGGTAGCGGACACCTTAAGCTCCTACAATGAGCAGTTCTTC.

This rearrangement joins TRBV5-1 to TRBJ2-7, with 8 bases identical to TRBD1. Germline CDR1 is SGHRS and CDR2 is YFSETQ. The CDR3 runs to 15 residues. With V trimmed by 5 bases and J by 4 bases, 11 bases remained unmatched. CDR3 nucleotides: TGCGCCAGCAGTCCCGGACAGGGAAGAGGTTACGAGCAGTACTTC. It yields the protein CASSPGQGRGYEQYF.

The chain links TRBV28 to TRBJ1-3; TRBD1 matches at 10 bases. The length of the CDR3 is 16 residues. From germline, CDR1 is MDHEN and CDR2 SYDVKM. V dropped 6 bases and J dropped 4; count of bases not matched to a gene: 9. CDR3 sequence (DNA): TGTGCCAGCAGCCCCGGACAGGGGGTGGAAGGAAACACCATATATTTT. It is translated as CASSPGQGVEGNTIYF.

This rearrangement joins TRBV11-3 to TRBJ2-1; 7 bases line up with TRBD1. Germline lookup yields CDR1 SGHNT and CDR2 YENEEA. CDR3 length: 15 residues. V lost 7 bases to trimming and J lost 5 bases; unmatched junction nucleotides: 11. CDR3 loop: CASKGQPQYNNEQFF. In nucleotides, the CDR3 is TGTGCCAGCAAGGGACAGCCACAGTACAACAATGAGCAGTTCTTC. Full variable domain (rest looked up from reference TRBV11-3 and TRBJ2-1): EAGVVQSPRYKIIEKKQPVAFWCNPISGHNTLYWYLQNLGQGPELLIRYENEEAVDDSQLPKDRFSAERLKGVDSTLKIQPAELGDSAVYLCASKGQPQYNNEQFFGPGTRLTVL.

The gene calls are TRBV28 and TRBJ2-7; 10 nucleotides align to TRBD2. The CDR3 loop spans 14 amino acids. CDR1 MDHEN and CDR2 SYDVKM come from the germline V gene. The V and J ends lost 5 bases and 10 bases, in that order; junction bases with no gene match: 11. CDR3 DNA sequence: TGTGCCAGCAGTACCCAGCGGGAGGGCCCTCTTCAGTACTTC. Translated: CASSTQREGPLQYF.

The CDR3 loop reads CASIRAGGNNEQFF. CDR3 sequence (DNA): TGTGCCAGCATACGAGCGGGAGGTAACAATGAGCAGTTCTTC. The chain combines TRBV7-9 with TRBJ2-1; 9 positions match TRBD2. The trim removed 7 bases at V and 5 bases at J, leaving 6 bases unmatched. This CDR3 comprises 14 residues. The germline gives CDR1 SEHNR, CDR2 FQNEAQ (reference sequence).

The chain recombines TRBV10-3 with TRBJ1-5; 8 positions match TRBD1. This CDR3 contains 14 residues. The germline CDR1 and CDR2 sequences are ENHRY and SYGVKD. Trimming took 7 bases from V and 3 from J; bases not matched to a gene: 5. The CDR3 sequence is CAIKGQGHNQPQHF. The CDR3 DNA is TGTGCCATCAAAGGACAGGGCCACAATCAGCCCCAGCATTTT.

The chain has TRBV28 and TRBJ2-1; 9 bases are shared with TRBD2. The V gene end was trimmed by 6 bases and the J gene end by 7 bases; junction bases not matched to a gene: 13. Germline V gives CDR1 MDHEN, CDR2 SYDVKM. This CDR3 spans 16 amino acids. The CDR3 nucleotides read TGTGCCAGCAGACTGACTACGGGAGCGGGAGGAAATGAGCAGTTCTTC. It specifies CASRLTTGAGGNEQFF.

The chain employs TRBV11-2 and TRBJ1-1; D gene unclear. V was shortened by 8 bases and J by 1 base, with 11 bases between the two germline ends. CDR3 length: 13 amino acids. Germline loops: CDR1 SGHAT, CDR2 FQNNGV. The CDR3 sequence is CASGERQNTEAFF. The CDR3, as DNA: TGTGCCAGCGGGGAGCGACAGAACACTGAAGCTTTCTTT. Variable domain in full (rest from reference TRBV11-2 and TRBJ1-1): EAGVAQSPRYKIIEKRQSVAFWCNPISGHATLYWYQQILGQGPKLLIQFQNNGVVDDSQLPKDRFSAERLKGVDSTLKIQPAKLEDSAVYLCASGERQNTEAFFGQGTRLTVV.

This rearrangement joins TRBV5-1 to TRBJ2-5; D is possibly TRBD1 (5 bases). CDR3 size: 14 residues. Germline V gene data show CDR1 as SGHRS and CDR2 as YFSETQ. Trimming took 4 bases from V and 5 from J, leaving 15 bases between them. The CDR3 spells CASSLWGPGETQYF. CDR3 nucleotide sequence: TGCGCCAGCAGCCTTTGGGGCCCTGGGGAGACCCAGTACTTC.

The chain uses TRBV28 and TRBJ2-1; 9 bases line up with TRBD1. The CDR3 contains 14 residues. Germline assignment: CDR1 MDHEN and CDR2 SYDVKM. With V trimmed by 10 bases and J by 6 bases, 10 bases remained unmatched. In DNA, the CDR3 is TGTGCCACCCCGAACCCGACAGGGGGCAATGAGCAGTTCTTC. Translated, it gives CATPNPTGGNEQFF.

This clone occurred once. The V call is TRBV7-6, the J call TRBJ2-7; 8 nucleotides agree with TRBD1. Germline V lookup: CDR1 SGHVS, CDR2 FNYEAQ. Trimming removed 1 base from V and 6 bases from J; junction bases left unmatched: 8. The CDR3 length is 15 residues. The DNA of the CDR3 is TGTGCCAGCAGCTTAGGGACAGGGCTGTTCGGCGAGCAGTACTTC. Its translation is CASSLGTGLFGEQYF.

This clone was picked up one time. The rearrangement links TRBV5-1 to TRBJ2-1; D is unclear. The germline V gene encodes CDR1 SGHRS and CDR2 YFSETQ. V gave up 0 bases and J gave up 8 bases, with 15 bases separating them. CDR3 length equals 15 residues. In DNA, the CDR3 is TGCGCCAGCAGCTTGGACGGTACCCCTTCGGATGAGCAGTTCTTC. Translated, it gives CASSLDGTPSDEQFF.

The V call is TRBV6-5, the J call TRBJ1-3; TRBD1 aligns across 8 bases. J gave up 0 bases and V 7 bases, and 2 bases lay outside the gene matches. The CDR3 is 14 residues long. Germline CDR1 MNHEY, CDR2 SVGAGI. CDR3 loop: CASKTGDSGNTIYF. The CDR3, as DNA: TGTGCCAGCAAGACAGGGGACTCTGGAAACACCATATATTTT.

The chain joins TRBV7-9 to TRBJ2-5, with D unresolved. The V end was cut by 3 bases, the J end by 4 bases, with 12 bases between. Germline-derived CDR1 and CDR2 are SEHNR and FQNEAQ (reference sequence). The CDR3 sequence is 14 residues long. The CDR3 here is CASSLANLPETQYF. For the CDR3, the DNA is TGTGCCAGCAGCTTGGCCAATTTGCCAGAGACCCAGTACTTC.

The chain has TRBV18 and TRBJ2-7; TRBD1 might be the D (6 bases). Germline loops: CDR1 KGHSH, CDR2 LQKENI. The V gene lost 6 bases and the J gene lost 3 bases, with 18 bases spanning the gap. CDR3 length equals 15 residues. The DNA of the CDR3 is TGTGCCAGCTCCCCCCTTGAGGACAGCCTCTACGAGCAGTACTTC. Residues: CASSPLEDSLYEQYF.

The CDR3, as DNA: TGTGCCAGCAGCTTAGGTCGGACAGGGGGTGAAAAACTGTTTTTT. Residues: CASSLGRTGGEKLFF. This chain uses TRBV7-9 with TRBJ1-4, with 10 positions matching TRBD1. Germline V gene lookup returns CDR1 SEHNR and CDR2 FQNEAQ (reference sequence). The CDR3 is made up of 15 amino acids. Losses at the gene ends were 1 base for V and 7 bases for J; bases not matched to a gene: 3.

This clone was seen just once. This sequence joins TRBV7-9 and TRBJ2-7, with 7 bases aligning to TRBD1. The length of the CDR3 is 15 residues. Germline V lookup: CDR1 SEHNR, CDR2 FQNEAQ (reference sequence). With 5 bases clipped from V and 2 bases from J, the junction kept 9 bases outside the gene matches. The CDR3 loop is CASSQKTGLPYEQYF. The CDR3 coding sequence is TGTGCCAGCAGCCAAAAGACAGGGCTCCCCTACGAGCAGTACTTC. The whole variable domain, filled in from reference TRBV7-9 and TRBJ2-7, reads DTGVSQNPRHKITKRGQNVTFRCDPISEHNRLYWYRQTLGQGPEFLTYFQNEAQLEKSRLLSDRFSAERPKGSFSTLEIQRTEQGDSAMYLCASSQKTGLPYEQYFGPGTRLTVT.

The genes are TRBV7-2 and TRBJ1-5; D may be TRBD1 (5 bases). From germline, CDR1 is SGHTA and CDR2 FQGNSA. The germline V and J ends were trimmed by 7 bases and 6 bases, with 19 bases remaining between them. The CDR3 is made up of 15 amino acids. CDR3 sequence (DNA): TGTGCCAGCAACCGCGGCGGGGCAGGATCTCAGCCCCAGCATTTT. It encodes CASNRGGAGSQPQHF.

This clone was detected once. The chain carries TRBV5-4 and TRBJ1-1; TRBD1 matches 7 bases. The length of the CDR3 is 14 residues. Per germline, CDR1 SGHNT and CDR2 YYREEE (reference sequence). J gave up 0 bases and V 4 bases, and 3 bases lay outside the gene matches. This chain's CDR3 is CASSEGQMNTEAFF. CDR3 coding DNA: TGTGCCAGCAGCGAGGGACAGATGAACACTGAAGCTTTCTTT. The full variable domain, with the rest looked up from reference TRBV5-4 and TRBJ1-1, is ETGVTQSPTHLIKTRGQQVTLRCSSQSGHNTVSWYQQALGQGPQFIFQYYREEENGRGNFPPRFSGLQFPNYSSELNVNALELDDSALYLCASSEGQMNTEAFFGQGTRLTVV.

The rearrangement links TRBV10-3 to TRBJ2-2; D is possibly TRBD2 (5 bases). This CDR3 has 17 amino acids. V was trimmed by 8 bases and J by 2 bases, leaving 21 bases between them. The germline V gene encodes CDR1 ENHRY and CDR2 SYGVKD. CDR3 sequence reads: CAIHGSGERTNTGELFF. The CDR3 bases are TGTGCCATCCACGGCTCCGGGGAGCGTACAAACACCGGGGAGCTGTTTTTT.

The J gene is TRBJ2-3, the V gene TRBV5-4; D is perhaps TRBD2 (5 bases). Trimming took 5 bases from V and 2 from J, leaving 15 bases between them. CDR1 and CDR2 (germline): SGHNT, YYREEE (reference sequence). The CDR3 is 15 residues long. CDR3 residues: CASSFGGTDTDTQYF. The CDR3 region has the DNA TGTGCCAGCAGTTTTGGAGGAACGGACACAGATACGCAGTATTTT.

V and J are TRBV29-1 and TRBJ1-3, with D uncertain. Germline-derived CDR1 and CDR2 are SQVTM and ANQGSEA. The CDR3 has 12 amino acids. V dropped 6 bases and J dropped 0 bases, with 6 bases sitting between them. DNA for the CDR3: TGCAGCGTAGCCTTCTCTGGAAACACCATATATTTT. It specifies CSVAFSGNTIYF.

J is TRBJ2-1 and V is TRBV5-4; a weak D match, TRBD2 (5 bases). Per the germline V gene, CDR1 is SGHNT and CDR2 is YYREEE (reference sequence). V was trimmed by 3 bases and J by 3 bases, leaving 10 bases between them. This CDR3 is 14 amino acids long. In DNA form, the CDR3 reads TGTGCCAGCAGCTCCGCACGGGACTACAATGAGCAGTTCTTC. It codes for CASSSARDYNEQFF.